This TCR beta chain was captured by sequencing in a study of blood T cells in healthy people across ages. Study findings and constraints: Long-lived donors carried more naive CD4+ cells and greater diversity than aged donors. Reliance upon unsorted PBMCs precluded definitive naive versus antigen-experienced comparison.

A second roughly 6 to 11 cycle PCR used barcoded and J-beta primers. Each cDNA molecule, via a template-switch adaptor with 12 random nucleotides, was tagged. TCRdb re-called the 5' RACE reads through MiXCR, storing one row per CDR3 protein. This sample has about 1.5 million distinct CDR3 sequences; 35% to 45% occur once, and the top ten carry just over 4%. To note about this clonotype: The antigen is not known.

Trimming removed 2 bases at V and 5 bases at J, with 10 bases between. This CDR3 spans 13 amino acids. Germline V gene sequence: CDR1 SGHRS, CDR2 YFSETQ. The sequenced sample was blood. The receptor was isolated from a woman aged 18-35 years in good health. The chain uses TRBV5-1 and TRBJ2-5, with no clear D. Here the CDR3 DNA reads TGCGCCAGCAGCTTTGGCCGGTCGGAGACCCAGTACTTC. Translated: CASSFGRSETQYF.